A single sample is the source of the 31 T cell receptor beta chains below, sequenced in a study of OX40 agonist ivuxolimab in advanced cancers. Library preparation used the immunoSEQ multiplex PCR assay. This immuneACCESS table, as held by TCRdb, lists in-frame sequences with V and J called but not all clones. Of the missing ones, under half trace to an unresolved V gene in checked studies; the others have no known cause. The sample table records under 85,000 clones; about 90% of these occur just once. Around 4.1% of the sample rests with the top ten. Sequencing used CD4+ or CD8+ T cells sorted from blood, obtained in a trial of the OX40 agonist ivuxolimab. All receptors come from an adult with an advanced solid tumor such as melanoma, head and neck, liver or kidney cancer.

This clone was detected only once. The V gene is TRBV2, the J gene TRBJ2-1; D not certain. Germline values: CDR1 SNHLY, CDR2 FYNNEI. CDR3 size: 13 residues. The V gene lost 8 bases and the J gene lost 2 bases, with 10 bases spanning the gap. The CDR3: CASQGDTYNEQFF. The CDR3 nucleotides read TGTGCCAGCCAAGGAGACACCTACAATGAGCAGTTCTTC.

The chain couples TRBV5-1 to TRBJ2-6, with D possibly matching TRBD1 (6 bases). The CDR3 extends over 15 amino acids. The V gene lost 1 base and the J gene lost 4 bases, with 9 bases spanning the gap. Germline V gene data show CDR1 as SGHRS and CDR2 as YFSETQ. This chain's CDR3 is CASSLTGPGANVLTF. CDR3 in DNA: TGCGCCAGCAGCTTGACAGGGCCCGGGGCCAACGTCCTGACTTTC. Complete variable domain (other parts from reference TRBV5-1 and TRBJ2-6): KAGVTQTPRYLIKTRGQQVTLSCSPISGHRSVSWYQQTPGQGLQFLFEYFSETQRNKGNFPGRFSGRQFSNSRSEMNVSTLELGDSALYLCASSLTGPGANVLTFGAGSRLTVL.

The V and J genes are TRBV19 and TRBJ2-1, with 10 positions matching TRBD2. V shed 7 bases and J 6 bases; nucleotides not matched to a gene: 12. The length of the CDR3 is 16 residues. Germline lookup yields CDR1 LNHDA and CDR2 SQIVND (reference sequence). The CDR3, as DNA: TGTGCCAGTAACATTCGAGCGGGAGGGATTTTCAATGAGCAGTTCTTC. Protein: CASNIRAGGIFNEQFF.

This chain uses TRBV5-4 with TRBJ2-1; D unresolved. Looked up from germline, CDR1 is SGHNT and CDR2 is YYREEE (reference sequence). This CDR3 comprises 11 residues. Trimming pared 3 bases from V and 2 bases from J, leaving 0 bases between. The CDR3 bases are TGTGCCAGCAGCTCCTACAATGAGCAGTTCTTC. Its protein product is CASSSYNEQFF.

V usage is TRBV15 and J usage is TRBJ1-3, with 8 bases aligning to TRBD1. With V trimmed by 1 base and J by 0 bases, 11 bases remained unmatched. Germline assignment: CDR1 LNHNV and CDR2 YYDKDF (reference sequence). CDR3 size: 19 residues. The CDR3 nucleotides are TGTGCCACCAGCAGAGCGAAAAGACAGGGGTCCCCCTCTGGAAACACCATATATTTT. Translating it yields CATSRAKRQGSPSGNTIYF. The full variable domain, rest sourced from reference TRBV15 and TRBJ1-3, is DAMVIQNPRYQVTQFGKPVTLSCSQTLNHNVMYWYQQKSSQAPKLLFHYYDKDFNNEADTPDNFQSRRPNTSFCFLDIRSPGLGDTAMYLCATSRAKRQGSPSGNTIYFGEGSWLTVV.

Of note for this clone: Its ends do not fully match the called genes, so a read error is possible. This chain uses TRBV2 with TRBJ2-7; tentatively, D is TRBD1 or TRBD2 (5 bases each). Germline V CDR1 and CDR2: SNHLY, FYNNEI. CDR3 size: 11 residues. The DNA of the CDR3 is TGTGCCAGCAGCGACCCTGGGACGTGGAACTTC. Translated: CASSDPGTWNF.

The chain couples TRBV5-1 to TRBJ2-2, with D uncertain. This CDR3 has 13 residues. CDR1 is SGHRS, CDR2 YFSETQ, per germline. V was cut by 0 bases and J by 7 bases, with 7 bases left in between. DNA for the CDR3: TGCGCCAGCAGCTTGGAAGCAGTCGGGGAGCTGTTTTTT. It translates to CASSLEAVGELFF.

This clone was seen just once. The genes are TRBV2 and TRBJ2-2; D ambiguous. This CDR3 region has 13 residues. The V end was cut by 6 bases, the J end by 8 bases, with 13 bases between. Germline CDR1 SNHLY, CDR2 FYNNEI. The CDR3 protein is CASSLSSPGELFF. In DNA form, the CDR3 reads TGTGCCAGCAGCCTATCGAGCCCTGGGGAGCTGTTTTTT.

The chain joins TRBV6-5 to TRBJ1-1; 8 bases align to TRBD1. Germline trimming cut 7 bases from V and 6 bases from J; bases unmatched to any gene: 10. Germline CDR1 and CDR2: MNHEY and SVGAGI. CDR3 length: 14 residues. The CDR3: CASKYRGTLSEAFF. CDR3 in DNA: TGTGCCAGCAAATACAGGGGGACACTTTCTGAAGCTTTCTTT.

This chain joins TRBV6-1 and TRBJ2-1; perhaps TRBD2 as D (5 bases). CDR1 and CDR2 (germline): MNHNS, SASEGT. This CDR3 spans 16 amino acids. Trimming removed 2 bases from V and 10 bases from J, with 21 bases in between. CDR3: CASSELGDIPGEEQFF. CDR3 nucleotide sequence: TGTGCCAGCAGTGAATTAGGTGACATACCTGGGGAGGAGCAGTTCTTC.

This chain joins TRBV20-1 and TRBJ2-5; D ambiguous. The CDR3 runs to 11 residues. The V end lost 6 bases, the J end lost 5 bases, and 10 bases lay between the germline ends. The V gene's germline CDR1 is DFQATT and CDR2 SNEGSKA (reference sequence). The CDR3 DNA reads TGCAGTGCGAGGTTCGGGGAGACCCAGTACTTC. Translated: CSARFGETQYF.

CDR3 in amino acids: CASSQGTSGPSSYNEQFF. Written as DNA, the CDR3 is TGCGCCAGCAGCCAAGGGACTAGCGGGCCGAGCTCCTACAATGAGCAGTTCTTC. The chain employs TRBV4-1 and TRBJ2-1; 11 bases map to TRBD2. In germline, CDR1 is MGHRA, CDR2 YSYEKL. V lost 1 base to trimming and J lost 0 bases; unmatched junction nucleotides: 5. The CDR3 has 18 amino acids.

This clone was observed a few times. The chain employs TRBV5-4 and TRBJ2-1; a possible D gene is TRBD2 (5 bases). Between the trimmed V and J ends, which lost 0 bases and 3 bases, there was a span of 7 bases. Germline assignment: CDR1 SGHNT and CDR2 YYREEE (reference sequence). CDR3 length: 14 residues. The CDR3 spells CASSLGEIYNEQFF. CDR3 nucleotides: TGTGCCAGCAGCTTGGGGGAGATCTACAATGAGCAGTTCTTC. The full variable domain, its missing parts supplied by reference TRBV5-4 and TRBJ2-1, is ETGVTQSPTHLIKTRGQQVTLRCSSQSGHNTVSWYQQALGQGPQFIFQYYREEENGRGNFPPRFSGLQFPNYSSELNVNALELDDSALYLCASSLGEIYNEQFFGPGTRLTVL.

This clone was seen only a few times. The V and J genes are TRBV4-1 and TRBJ1-5, with D perhaps TRBD1 (5 bases). V was clipped by 4 bases and J by 7 bases, with 14 bases between them. Looked up from germline, CDR1 is MGHRA and CDR2 is YSYEKL. There are 14 residues in the CDR3. This chain's CDR3 is CASSPPGVGQPQHF. CDR3 coding DNA: TGCGCCAGCAGCCCTCCGGGGGTAGGACAGCCCCAGCATTTT.

The chain carries TRBV4-2 and TRBJ1-5; 8 bases are shared with TRBD1. V shed 0 bases and J 4 bases; nucleotides not matched to a gene: 8. This CDR3 is built from 17 residues. Germline assignment: CDR1 LGHNA and CDR2 YNFKEQ. The CDR3: CASSQDLRTGTNQPQHF. The CDR3 coding sequence is TGTGCCAGCAGCCAAGACTTGAGGACAGGGACTAATCAGCCCCAGCATTTT.

The genes are TRBV7-6 and TRBJ1-4, with D perhaps TRBD1 (6 bases). V lost 1 base, J lost 3 bases, and 9 bases lay in between. The CDR3 runs 15 residues. Germline lookup yields CDR1 SGHVS and CDR2 FNYEAQ. The CDR3 loop is CASSLDKGANEKLFF. CDR3 nucleotide sequence: TGTGCCAGCAGCTTAGATAAGGGGGCTAATGAAAAACTGTTTTTT.

This clone was seen once. The V and J genes are TRBV19 and TRBJ2-1, with D unresolved. V was shortened by 5 bases and J by 3 bases, with 11 bases between the two germline ends. This CDR3 has 14 amino acids. CDR1 and CDR2 from the germline V gene are LNHDA and SQIVND (reference sequence). The CDR3 is CASSPRASYNEQFF. In nucleotides, the CDR3 is TGTGCCAGTAGTCCCCGAGCTAGCTACAATGAGCAGTTCTTC.

The chain combines TRBV5-1 with TRBJ2-5; 9 positions agree with TRBD1. V trimming: 4 bases; J trimming: 5 bases; junction bases outside the gene matches: 12. CDR3 length equals 16 residues. CDR1 and CDR2 from the germline V gene are SGHRS and YFSETQ. CDR3 loop: CASSPGQGFLAETQYF. CDR3 DNA sequence: TGCGCCAGCAGCCCTGGACAGGGGTTCTTGGCGGAGACCCAGTACTTC.

This clone was seen just once. V gene TRBV25-1 combines with J gene TRBJ1-3, with a possible D match to TRBD1 (6 bases). The V gene lost 6 bases and the J gene lost 0 bases, with 12 bases spanning the gap. This CDR3 region has 15 residues. CDR1 is MGHDK, CDR2 SYGVNS, per germline. CDR3 protein: CASSLRGFSGNTIYF. The CDR3 DNA reads as TGTGCCAGCAGCCTCAGGGGTTTCTCTGGAAACACCATATATTTT.

This chain uses TRBV6-5 with TRBJ2-2; D may be TRBD1 or TRBD2 (5 bases each). There are 15 residues in the CDR3. The germline CDR1 and CDR2 sequences are MNHEY and SVGAGI. Trimming took 8 bases from V and 0 from J, leaving 13 bases between them. Written as DNA, the CDR3 is TGTGCCAGCTGCCGGGACCCCGCGAACACCGGGGAGCTGTTTTTT. This codes for CASCRDPANTGELFF.

The V and J genes are TRBV23-1 and TRBJ2-2, with 8 bases matching TRBD1. TRBV23-1 qualifies as an ORF whose function is uncertain. This CDR3 has 16 residues. Trimming cost V 2 bases and J 5 bases; bases outside gene matches: 7. The CDR3 bases are TGCGCCAGCAGTCAAGCGGGGACAGGTACTACCGGGGAGCTGTTTTTT. Protein sequence: CASSQAGTGTTGELFF.

The genes are TRBV2 and TRBJ2-5; 9 bases agree with TRBD1. Trimming took 3 bases from V and 3 from J; bases not matched to a gene: 8. The germline CDR1 and CDR2 sequences are SNHLY and FYNNEI. This CDR3 spans 16 amino acids. CDR3 sequence (DNA): TGTGCCAGCAGTGACCAAAGGGGGGACAGGGAAGAGACCCAGTACTTC. Its translation is CASSDQRGDREETQYF.

The V and J genes are TRBV7-8 and TRBJ2-1; D unclear. V was pared by 1 base and J by 7 bases, with 14 bases between. Germline V lookup: CDR1 SGHVS, CDR2 FQNEAQ. The CDR3 is 15 residues long. The CDR3 DNA is TGTGCCAGCAGCTTAGATCTTGGTAGCAGGAATGAGCAGTTCTTC. It translates to CASSLDLGSRNEQFF.

The V and J genes are TRBV5-1 and TRBJ2-1; 11 bases align to TRBD2. The germline V gene has CDR1 SGHRS and CDR2 YFSETQ. The CDR3 runs to 15 residues. Unmatched junction bases numbered 6, after V lost 3 bases and J lost 7 bases. CDR3 in DNA: TGCGCCAGCAGCTCCGGGACTAGCGGACCAAATGAGCAGTTCTTC. Translated, it gives CASSSGTSGPNEQFF.

This rearrangement joins TRBV6-6 to TRBJ2-1; 7 bases are shared with TRBD2. The V gene end was trimmed by 6 bases and the J gene end by 0 bases; junction bases not matched to a gene: 8. The CDR3 contains 16 residues. The germline V gene has CDR1 MNHNY and CDR2 SVGAGI (reference sequence). The CDR3 sequence: CASSLPRLASYNEQFF. The CDR3 DNA reads as TGTGCCAGCAGCCTACCGCGACTAGCCTCCTACAATGAGCAGTTCTTC.

The chain carries TRBV7-6 and TRBJ2-5; 10 bases match TRBD2. CDR3 length: 16 residues. V lost 4 bases and J lost 4; bases outside the gene matches: 9. Germline assignment: CDR1 SGHVS and CDR2 FNYEAQ. The CDR3: CASSSGLAVSGETQYF. CDR3 nucleotide sequence: TGTGCCAGCAGCTCTGGACTAGCGGTGTCAGGAGAGACCCAGTACTTC.

V is TRBV5-1 and J is TRBJ2-1; D may be TRBD2 (5 bases). Trimming removed 0 bases from V and 0 bases from J, with 13 bases in between. The germline V gene has CDR1 SGHRS and CDR2 YFSETQ. The CDR3 runs 17 residues. DNA for the CDR3: TGCGCCAGCAGCTTGGATCGAGCGGCAAGCTCCTACAATGAGCAGTTCTTC. Amino acids: CASSLDRAASSYNEQFF. Combining the CDR3 with reference TRBV5-1 and TRBJ2-1 gives the whole variable domain KAGVTQTPRYLIKTRGQQVTLSCSPISGHRSVSWYQQTPGQGLQFLFEYFSETQRNKGNFPGRFSGRQFSNSRSEMNVSTLELGDSALYLCASSLDRAASSYNEQFFGPGTRLTVL.

This clone is judged medium-sized. V and J are TRBV6-6 and TRBJ1-5; D ambiguous. V was shortened by 0 bases and J by 7 bases, with 7 bases between the two germline ends. Germline V gene data show CDR1 as MNHNY and CDR2 as SVGAGI (reference sequence). The CDR3 runs 13 residues. CDR3 DNA sequence: TGTGCCAGCAGTTACTCACCACAGCAGCCCCAGCATTTT. Its protein product is CASSYSPQQPQHF.

V and J are TRBV7-9 and TRBJ2-7; tentatively, D is TRBD1 (5 bases). The CDR3 has 15 residues. The germline V gene has CDR1 SEHNR and CDR2 FQNEAQ (reference sequence). Trimming cost V 4 bases and J 4 bases, with 17 bases left between them. CDR3 loop: CASSSGAGISYEQYF. CDR3 DNA: TGTGCCAGCAGCTCCGGAGCAGGGATCTCTTACGAGCAGTACTTC.

This clone has only one observation. This rearrangement joins TRBV28 to TRBJ2-2, with TRBD1 identical over 8 bases. This CDR3 is 17 amino acids long. Germline lookup yields CDR1 MDHEN and CDR2 SYDVKM. With V trimmed by 3 bases and J by 5 bases, 11 bases remained unmatched. CDR3 residues: CASSFPSDRGGTGELFF. CDR3 DNA: TGTGCCAGCAGTTTTCCTTCAGACAGGGGAGGAACCGGGGAGCTGTTTTTT.

Written as DNA, the CDR3 is TGTGCCAGCAGCCCCGGGACTAGCGGGAGATGTGAGCAGTTCTTC. The encoded protein is CASSPGTSGRCEQFF. The J gene is TRBJ2-1, the V gene TRBV21-1; the D call TRBD2 from the table was never checked on the DNA. TRBV21-1 is given as a pseudogene. The CDR3 covers 15 residues.